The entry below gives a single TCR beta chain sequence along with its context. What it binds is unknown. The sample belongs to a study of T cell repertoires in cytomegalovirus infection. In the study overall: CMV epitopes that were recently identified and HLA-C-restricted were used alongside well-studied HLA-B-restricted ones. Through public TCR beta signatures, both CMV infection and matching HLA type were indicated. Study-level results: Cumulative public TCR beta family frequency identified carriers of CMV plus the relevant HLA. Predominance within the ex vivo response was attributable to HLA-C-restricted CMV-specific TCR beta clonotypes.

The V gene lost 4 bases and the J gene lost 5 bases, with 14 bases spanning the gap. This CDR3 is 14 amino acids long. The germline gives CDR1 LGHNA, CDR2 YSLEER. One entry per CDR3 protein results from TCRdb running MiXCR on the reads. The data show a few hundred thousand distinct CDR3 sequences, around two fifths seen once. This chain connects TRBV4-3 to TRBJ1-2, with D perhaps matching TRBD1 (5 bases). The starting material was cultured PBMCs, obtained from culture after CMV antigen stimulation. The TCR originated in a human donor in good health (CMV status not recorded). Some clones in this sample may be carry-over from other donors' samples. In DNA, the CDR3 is TGCGCCAGCAGCCCCCCGGGAGAGGGGTATGGCTACACCTTC. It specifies CASSPPGEGYGYTF.